Detailed here is one TCR beta chain. These data belong to a study of cytomegalovirus exposure and HLA in healthy donors. V dropped 4 bases and J dropped 3 bases, with 19 bases sitting between them. Germline values: CDR1 MGHDK, CDR2 SYGVNS. CDR3 size: 16 residues. Sequenced by immunoSEQ multiplex PCR; TCRdb stores in-frame clones only, minus some. The data hold roughly 80,000 clones, with just over 90% observed a single time. The V gene is TRBV25-1, the J gene TRBJ2-7; a weak D match, TRBD2 (6 bases). The material sequenced was PBMCs. This sequence was found in a man in his thirties or forties in good health and CMV-seronegative. The CDR3 coding sequence is TGTGCCAGCAGTGGACCCCTGCAGCGGGCTTACTACGAGCAGTACTTC. It encodes CASSGPLQRAYYEQYF.